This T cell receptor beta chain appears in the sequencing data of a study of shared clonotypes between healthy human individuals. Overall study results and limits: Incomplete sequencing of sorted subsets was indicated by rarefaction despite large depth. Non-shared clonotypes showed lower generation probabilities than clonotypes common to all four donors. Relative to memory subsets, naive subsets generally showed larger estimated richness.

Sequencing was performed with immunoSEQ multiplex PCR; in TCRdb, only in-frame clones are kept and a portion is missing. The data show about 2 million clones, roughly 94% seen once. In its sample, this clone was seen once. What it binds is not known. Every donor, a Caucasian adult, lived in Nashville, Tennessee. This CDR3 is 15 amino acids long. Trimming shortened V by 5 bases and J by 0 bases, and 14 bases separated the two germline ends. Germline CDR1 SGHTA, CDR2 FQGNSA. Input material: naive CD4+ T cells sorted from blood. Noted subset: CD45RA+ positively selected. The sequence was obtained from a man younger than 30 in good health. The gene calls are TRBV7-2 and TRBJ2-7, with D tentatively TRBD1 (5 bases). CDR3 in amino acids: CASSHWGVGSYEQYF. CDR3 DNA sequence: TGTGCCAGCAGCCATTGGGGCGTGGGCTCCTACGAGCAGTACTTC.